Detailed here is one T cell receptor beta chain. Original handling: Counts of nucleated cells, estimated from reference gene primer amplification, were obtained. This table comes from immunoSEQ multiplex PCR, and its TCRdb copy is limited to in-frame clones, with some not included. V, J and clone size are taken as reported in that table, and D and trimming were inferred from the DNA itself. Found here are 200,000 or so clones, 89% of them singletons; the top ten hold under 3%. In germline, CDR1 is LNHDA, CDR2 SQIVND (reference sequence). The CDR3 is 15 residues long. Trimming took 5 bases from V and 4 from J, leaving 17 bases between them. Individuals aged roughly 18 to 95 years were recruited from about two dozen US areas. This entry belongs to a study of blood T cell repertoires in COVID-19. Background on the study: Both acute and convalescent COVID-19 samples were obtained from the United States, Italy and Spain.

This TCR derives from a woman aged 35 to 49 with acute COVID-19. The source material was PBMCs or T cells enriched from blood (not recorded which). V gene TRBV19 combines with J gene TRBJ1-2; no reliable D call. DNA of the CDR3: TGTGCCAGTAGTGAGACGGGGAAGGCAGCCTATGGCTACACCTTC. Translated: CASSETGKAAYGYTF. The full variable domain, with the rest looked up from reference TRBV19 and TRBJ1-2, is DGGITQSPKYLFRKEGQNVTLSCEQNLNHDAMYWYRQDPGQGLRLIYYSQIVNDFQKGDIAEGYSVSREKKESFPLTVTSAQKNPTAFYLCASSETGKAAYGYTFGSGTRLTVV.